The T cell receptor beta chain described here comes from a study of T cell responses to AZD1222 COVID-19 vaccine. Study-level findings and limits: At baseline, seropositivity was found in only 5 to 7 AZD1222 recipients.

About this clone: What it binds is unknown.

CDR3 length: 16 residues. Trimming cost V 2 bases and J 3 bases, with 14 bases left between them. Germline V CDR1 and CDR2: MDHEN, SYDVKM. Profiled with immunoSEQ multiplex PCR; TCRdb holds only in-frame clones, not every one. The profile covers about 140,000 clones, with approximately 92% appearing a single time and about 3.7% taken by the ten largest. The starting material was peripheral blood, obtained 28 days after the second AZD1222 dose. The receptor was derived from an adult who received the AZD1222 COVID-19 vaccine. The chain uses TRBV28 and TRBJ1-5; D is perhaps TRBD1 (5 bases). The CDR3 sequence is CASSLHGGSNNQPQHF. The CDR3 coding sequence is TGTGCCAGCAGTTTACACGGGGGGAGTAACAATCAGCCCCAGCATTTT. Full variable domain (rest looked up from reference TRBV28 and TRBJ1-5): DVKVTQSSRYLVKRTGEKVFLECVQDMDHENMFWYRQDPGLGLRLIYFSYDVKMKEKGDIPEGYSVSREKKERFSLILESASTNQTSMYLCASSLHGGSNNQPQHFGDGTRLSIL.